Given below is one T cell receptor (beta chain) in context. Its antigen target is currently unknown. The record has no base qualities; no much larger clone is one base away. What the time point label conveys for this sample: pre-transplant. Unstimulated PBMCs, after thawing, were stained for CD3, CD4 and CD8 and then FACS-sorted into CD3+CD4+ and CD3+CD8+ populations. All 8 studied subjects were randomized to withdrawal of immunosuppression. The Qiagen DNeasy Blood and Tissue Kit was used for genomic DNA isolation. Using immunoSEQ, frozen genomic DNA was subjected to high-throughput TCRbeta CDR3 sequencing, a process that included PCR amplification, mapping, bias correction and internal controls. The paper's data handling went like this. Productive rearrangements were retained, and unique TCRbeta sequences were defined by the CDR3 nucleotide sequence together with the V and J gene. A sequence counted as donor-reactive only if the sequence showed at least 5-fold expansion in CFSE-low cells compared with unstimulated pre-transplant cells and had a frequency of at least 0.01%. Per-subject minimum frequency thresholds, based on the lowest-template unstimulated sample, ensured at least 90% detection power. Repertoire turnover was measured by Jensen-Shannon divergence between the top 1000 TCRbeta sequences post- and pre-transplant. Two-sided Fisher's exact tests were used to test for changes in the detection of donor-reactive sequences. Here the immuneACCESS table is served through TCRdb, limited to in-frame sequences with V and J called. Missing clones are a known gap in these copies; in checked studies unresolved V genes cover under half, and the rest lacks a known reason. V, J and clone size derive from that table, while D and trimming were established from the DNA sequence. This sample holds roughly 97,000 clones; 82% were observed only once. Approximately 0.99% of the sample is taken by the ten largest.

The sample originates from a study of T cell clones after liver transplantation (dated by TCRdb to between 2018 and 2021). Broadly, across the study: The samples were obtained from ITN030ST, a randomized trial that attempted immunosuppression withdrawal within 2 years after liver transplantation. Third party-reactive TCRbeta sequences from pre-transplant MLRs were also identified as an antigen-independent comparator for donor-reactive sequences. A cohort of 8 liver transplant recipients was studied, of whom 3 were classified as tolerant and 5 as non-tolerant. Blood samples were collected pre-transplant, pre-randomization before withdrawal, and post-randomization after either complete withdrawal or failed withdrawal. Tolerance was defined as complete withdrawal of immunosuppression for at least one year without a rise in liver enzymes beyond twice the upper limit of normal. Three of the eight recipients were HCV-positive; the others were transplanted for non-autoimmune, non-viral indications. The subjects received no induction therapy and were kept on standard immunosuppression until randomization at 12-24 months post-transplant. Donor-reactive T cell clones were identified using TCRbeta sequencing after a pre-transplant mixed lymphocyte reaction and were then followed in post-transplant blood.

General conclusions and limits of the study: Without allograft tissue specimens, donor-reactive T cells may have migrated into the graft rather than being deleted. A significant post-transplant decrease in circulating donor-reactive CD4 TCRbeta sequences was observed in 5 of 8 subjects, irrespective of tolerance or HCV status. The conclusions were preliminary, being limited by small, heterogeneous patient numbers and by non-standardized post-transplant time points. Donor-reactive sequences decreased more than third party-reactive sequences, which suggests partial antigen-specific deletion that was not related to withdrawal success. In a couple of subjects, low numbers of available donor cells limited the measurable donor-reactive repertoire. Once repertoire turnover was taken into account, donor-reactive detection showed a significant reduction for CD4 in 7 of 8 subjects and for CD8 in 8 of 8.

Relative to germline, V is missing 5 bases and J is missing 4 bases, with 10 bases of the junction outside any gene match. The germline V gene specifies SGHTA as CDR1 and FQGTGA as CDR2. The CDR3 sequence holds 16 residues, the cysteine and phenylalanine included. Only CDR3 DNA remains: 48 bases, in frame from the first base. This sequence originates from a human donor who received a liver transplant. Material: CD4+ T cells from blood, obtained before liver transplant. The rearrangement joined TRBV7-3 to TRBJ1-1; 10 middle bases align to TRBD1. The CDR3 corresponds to CASSPLGDRGSTEAFF. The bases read TGTGCCAGCAGCCCCTTGGGGGACAGGGGTAGCACTGAAGCTTTCTTT.